This T cell receptor (beta chain) is drawn from a study of T cell responses to AZD1222 COVID-19 vaccine. General study findings and limits: Spike-specific TCR depth and breadth grew after two AZD1222 doses. It should be noted that donors were predominantly white British and more often female, and clonal diversity was possibly underestimated.

The CDR3 is 15 residues long. Germline V CDR1 and CDR2: MNHEY, SVGAGI. V was clipped by 6 bases and J by 1 base; unmatched bases: 8. Assay used: immunoSEQ multiplex PCR; TCRdb lists only in-frame clones, some missing. This sample has fewer than 150,000 clones, with about nine tenths found just once. Note on this clone: The antigen is not known.

The source of this sequence is an adult who received the AZD1222 COVID-19 vaccine. This sample comprised peripheral blood, obtained 28 days after the second AZD1222 dose. The J gene is TRBJ2-5, the V gene TRBV6-5; 7 nucleotides line up with TRBD1. This CDR3 reads CASSPLAGGQETQYF. CDR3 DNA: TGTGCCAGCAGCCCATTAGCAGGGGGCCAAGAGACCCAGTACTTC.